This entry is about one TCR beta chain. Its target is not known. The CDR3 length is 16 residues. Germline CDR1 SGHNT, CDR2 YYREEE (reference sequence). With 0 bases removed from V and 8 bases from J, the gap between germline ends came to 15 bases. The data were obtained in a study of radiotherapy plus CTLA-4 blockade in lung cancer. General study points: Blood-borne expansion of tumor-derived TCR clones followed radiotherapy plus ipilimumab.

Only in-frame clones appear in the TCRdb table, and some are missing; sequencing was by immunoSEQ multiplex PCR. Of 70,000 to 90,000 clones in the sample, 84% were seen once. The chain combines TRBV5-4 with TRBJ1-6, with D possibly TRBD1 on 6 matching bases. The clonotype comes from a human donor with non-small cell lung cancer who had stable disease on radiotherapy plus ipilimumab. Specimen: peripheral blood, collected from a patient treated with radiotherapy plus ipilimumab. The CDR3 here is CASSLGLDSQDSPLHF. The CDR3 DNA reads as TGTGCCAGCAGCTTGGGTCTGGACAGTCAAGATTCACCCCTCCACTTT.